Presented here are 31 T cell receptor beta chains from one specimen sequenced in a study of T cells after yellow fever vaccination. From the 5' RACE reads, TCRdb called clonotypes with MiXCR, one entry per CDR3 protein. The data show hundreds of thousands of distinct CDR3 sequences, with under 9% seen just once and approximately 3.3% held by the top ten. Sequencing was performed on CD4+ T cells sorted from PBMCs, taken 5 days after the yellow fever booster vaccination. These TCRs come from a man aged 18-30 years who received the YFV17D yellow fever vaccine.

This clonotype was recorded a few times. The V gene is TRBV6-5, the J gene TRBJ2-1; tentative D call: TRBD1 (6 bases). Germline V gene lookup returns CDR1 MNHEY and CDR2 SVGAGI. The CDR3 is made up of 14 amino acids. V lost 6 bases, J lost 5 bases, and 14 bases lay in between. CDR3 coding DNA: TGTGCCAGCAGCTCGGACAGACCGAACAATGAGCAGTTCTTC. Protein product: CASSSDRPNNEQFF.

The CDR3 protein is CASSEIDGPQHF. The CDR3 DNA sequence: TGCGCCAGCAGTGAGATCGACGGGCCCCAGCATTTT. The V call is TRBV10-2, the J call TRBJ1-5; D is uncertain. V was cut by 2 bases and J by 9 bases, with 8 bases left in between. Germline V lookup: CDR1 WSHSY, CDR2 SAAADI. The CDR3 loop spans 12 amino acids.

This clonotype appeared a few times. V is TRBV4-3 and J is TRBJ2-1; D is unclear. The CDR3 has 13 residues. The germline V gene encodes CDR1 LGHNA and CDR2 YSLEER. The V end lost 5 bases, the J end lost 9 bases, and 14 bases lay between the germline ends. The CDR3 coding sequence is TGCGCCAGCAGCAAAAAGGTGCTGGGTGAGCAGTTCTTC. Amino acids: CASSKKVLGEQFF.

This chain connects TRBV7-2 to TRBJ1-3, with D maybe TRBD1 (5 bases). In germline, CDR1 is SGHTA, CDR2 FQGNSA. The CDR3 is 19 amino acids. V gave up 2 bases and J gave up 3 bases, with 23 bases separating them. The CDR3 spells CASSLQSSGSGGVGNTIYF. The CDR3 DNA sequence: TGTGCCAGCAGCTTACAATCTTCTGGGTCGGGGGGAGTTGGAAACACCATATATTTT.

This clonotype was seen a handful of times. The chain couples TRBV27 to TRBJ1-2; D is possibly TRBD1 (5 bases). The V end was cut by 8 bases, the J end by 1 base, with 23 bases between. The germline V gene encodes CDR1 MNHEY and CDR2 SMNVEV (reference sequence). This CDR3 is built from 17 residues. This CDR3 is CASAGLLGGSVNYGYTF. CDR3 bases: TGTGCCAGCGCCGGCCTTCTTGGGGGTTCCGTTAACTATGGCTACACCTTC.

This clonotype was seen more than once but under ten times. The chain recombines TRBV5-1 with TRBJ2-7, with D tentatively TRBD2 (6 bases). V shed 5 bases and J shed 3 bases, with 15 bases lying between them. This CDR3 contains 14 residues. Germline assignment: CDR1 SGHRS and CDR2 YFSETQ. The CDR3 DNA sequence: TGCGCCAGCAGACTAGGACTACCGAACTACGAGCAGTACTTC. It is translated as CASRLGLPNYEQYF.

The CDR3: CSARMDSNQPQHF. The CDR3 nucleotides are TGCAGTGCTAGGATGGATAGCAATCAGCCCCAGCATTTT. The V call is TRBV20-1, the J call TRBJ1-5; no clear D gene. V lost 3 bases and J 0 bases, leaving 6 bases between the germline ends. CDR1 and CDR2 (germline): DFQATT, SNEGSKA (reference sequence). The CDR3 is 13 amino acids.

This clonotype was seen repeatedly, ten times or more. J is TRBJ2-3 and V is TRBV20-1; weak D call: TRBD1 (5 bases). V lost 2 bases and J 2 bases, leaving 8 bases between the germline ends. This CDR3 is 13 amino acids long. The germline V gene has CDR1 DFQATT and CDR2 SNEGSKA (reference sequence). The CDR3 reads CSARQGHTDTQYF. In DNA form, the CDR3 reads TGCAGTGCTAGACAGGGTCACACAGATACGCAGTATTTT.

This clonotype was seen a handful of times. This chain connects TRBV14 to TRBJ2-7; D is unresolved. Germline CDR1 is SGHDN and CDR2 is FVKESK. V gave up 4 bases and J gave up 2 bases, with 6 bases separating them. The CDR3 totals 12 residues. The CDR3 spells CASSPSTYEQYF. DNA of the CDR3: TGTGCCAGCAGCCCCTCCACCTACGAGCAGTACTTC.

This clonotype was seen a few times. V and J are TRBV18 and TRBJ1-1; no reliable D call. CDR1 is KGHSH, CDR2 LQKENI, per germline. Trimming shortened V by 3 bases and J by 1 base, and 6 bases separated the two germline ends. The CDR3 has 13 amino acids. CDR3 loop: CASSPVPNTEAFF. CDR3 DNA sequence: TGTGCCAGCTCACCGGTCCCGAACACTGAAGCTTTCTTT.

This clonotype was picked up a small number of times. The V gene is TRBV7-3, the J gene TRBJ1-2; D is unclear. Trimming took 4 bases from V and 8 from J, leaving 14 bases between them. Germline CDR1 and CDR2: SGHTA and FQGTGA. The CDR3 is 13 amino acids. CDR3 amino acids: CASSSYKHAGYTF. For the CDR3, the DNA is TGTGCCAGCAGCTCATACAAGCACGCGGGCTACACCTTC. Complete variable domain (other parts from reference TRBV7-3 and TRBJ1-2): GAGVSQTPSNKVTEKGKYVELRCDPISGHTALYWYRQSLGQGPEFLIYFQGTGAADDSGLPNDRFFAVRPEGSVSTLKIQRTERGDSAVYLCASSSYKHAGYTFGSGTRLTVV.

There are many counts of this clonotype. The chain employs TRBV12-5 and TRBJ2-1; D unresolved. The CDR3 has 14 residues. Germline-derived CDR1 and CDR2 are LGHNT and FRNRAP. Trimming left V 5 bases short and J 0 bases short, with 8 bases between. The CDR3 here is CASGLESSYNEQFF. CDR3 bases: TGTGCTAGTGGTCTAGAGAGCTCCTACAATGAGCAGTTCTTC.

This chain connects TRBV5-4 to TRBJ2-6, with D possibly matching TRBD1 (5 bases). V lost 5 bases to trimming and J lost 1 base, with 7 bases between them. The germline CDR1 and CDR2 sequences are SGHNT and YYREEE (reference sequence). This CDR3 comprises 14 residues. The CDR3 spells CASRDISGANVLTF. For the CDR3, the DNA is TGTGCCAGCAGGGACATATCTGGGGCCAACGTCCTGACTTTC. Combining the CDR3 with reference TRBV5-4 and TRBJ2-6 gives the whole variable domain ETGVTQSPTHLIKTRGQQVTLRCSSQSGHNTVSWYQQALGQGPQFIFQYYREEENGRGNFPPRFSGLQFPNYSSELNVNALELDDSALYLCASRDISGANVLTFGAGSRLTVL.

This clonotype has more than one count but fewer than ten. The chain couples TRBV20-1 to TRBJ2-3; the D gene is possibly TRBD2 (6 bases). Germline assignment: CDR1 DFQATT and CDR2 SNEGSKA (reference sequence). The CDR3 contains 14 residues. V dropped 3 bases and J dropped 1 base, with 11 bases sitting between them. The CDR3 DNA reads TGCAGTGCTAGCGGTCCGGGGGGCACAGATACGCAGTATTTT. Protein product: CSASGPGGTDTQYF.

This clonotype was seen many times. The V call is TRBV7-2, the J call TRBJ2-5; TRBD1 might be the D (6 bases). The CDR3 has 14 amino acids. From germline, CDR1 is SGHTA and CDR2 FQGNSA. V was trimmed by 3 bases and J by 5 bases, leaving 13 bases between them. CDR3 protein: CASSFQGSGETQYF. CDR3 DNA sequence: TGTGCCAGCAGCTTTCAGGGGTCCGGGGAGACCCAGTACTTC.

This clonotype came up many times. This sequence joins TRBV7-2 and TRBJ2-1; TRBD1 aligns across 8 bases. Germline assignment: CDR1 SGHTA and CDR2 FQGNSA. V trimming: 5 bases; J trimming: 5 bases; junction bases outside the gene matches: 5. The CDR3 runs 14 residues. For the CDR3, the DNA is TGTGCCAGCAGCCCGAACAGGGGGGACAATGAGCAGTTCTTC. Residues: CASSPNRGDNEQFF.

This sequence joins TRBV7-2 and TRBJ1-5; 9 bases match TRBD1. Trimming cost V 5 bases and J 6 bases; bases outside gene matches: 11. Germline loops: CDR1 SGHTA, CDR2 FQGNSA. The CDR3 is 16 amino acids. As DNA, the CDR3 is TGTGCCAGCAGCGCGGACTCCGGGACAGGGCTTCAGCCCCAGCATTTT. It yields the protein CASSADSGTGLQPQHF.

This clonotype turned up a few times. The chain links TRBV5-1 to TRBJ1-1; D is perhaps TRBD1 (5 bases). Germline V CDR1 and CDR2: SGHRS, YFSETQ. The CDR3 contains 14 residues. V was trimmed by 4 bases and J by 3 bases, leaving 13 bases between them. In DNA form, the CDR3 reads TGCGCCAGCAGCGAGGGGATAACTTACACTGAAGCTTTCTTT. Protein sequence: CASSEGITYTEAFF. The whole variable domain, remainder taken from reference TRBV5-1 and TRBJ1-1, is KAGVTQTPRYLIKTRGQQVTLSCSPISGHRSVSWYQQTPGQGLQFLFEYFSETQRNKGNFPGRFSGRQFSNSRSEMNVSTLELGDSALYLCASSEGITYTEAFFGQGTRLTVV.

This clonotype has only a few counts. The V and J genes are TRBV7-2 and TRBJ2-2, with 8 bases aligning to TRBD2. Per the germline V gene, CDR1 is SGHTA and CDR2 is FQGNSA. The J segment lost 0 bases and the V segment lost 4 bases, leaving 7 bases of the junction unmatched. The CDR3 contains 17 residues. CDR3 in amino acids: CASSSRSGGTNTGELFF. CDR3 bases: TGTGCCAGCAGCTCCAGGTCGGGGGGGACGAACACCGGGGAGCTGTTTTTT.

This clonotype has a handful of counts. The V call is TRBV9, the J call TRBJ2-5, with a weak D call TRBD2 (6 bases). V was pared by 4 bases and J by 5 bases, with 12 bases between. From germline, CDR1 is SGDLS and CDR2 YYNGEE. The CDR3 runs to 13 residues. CDR3 amino acids: CASSRGSSETQYF. For the CDR3, the DNA is TGTGCCAGCAGCCGGGGGTCCTCGGAGACCCAGTACTTC.

This clonotype has a handful of counts. The genes are TRBV7-2 and TRBJ2-7, with D tentatively TRBD2 (5 bases). Trimming removed 4 bases from V and 6 bases from J, with 10 bases in between. This CDR3 spans 12 amino acids. The germline CDR1 and CDR2 sequences are SGHTA and FQGNSA. CDR3 protein: CASSSTRVEQYF. The DNA of the CDR3 is TGTGCCAGCAGCTCTACTAGGGTCGAGCAGTACTTC.

The chain carries TRBV9 and TRBJ2-2; the D gene is possibly TRBD2 (7 bases). This CDR3 spans 15 amino acids. Germline V lookup: CDR1 SGDLS, CDR2 YYNGEE. V gave up 1 base and J gave up 2 bases, with 9 bases separating them. Here the CDR3 DNA reads TGTGCCAGCAGCGTACGCGGGGGCAACACCGGGGAGCTGTTTTTT. Protein: CASSVRGGNTGELFF.

In this sample, this clonotype turned up many times. This chain links TRBV3-1 with TRBJ1-1, with 11 bases matching TRBD1. In germline, CDR1 is LGHDT, CDR2 YNNKEL (reference sequence). This CDR3 spans 15 amino acids. Unmatched junction bases numbered 5, after V lost 3 bases and J lost 5 bases. The CDR3 DNA follows: TGTGCCAGCAGCCACACCGGGACAGGGGGGACTGAAGCTTTCTTT. Encoded protein: CASSHTGTGGTEAFF.

Ten or more counts support this clonotype. This chain joins TRBV4-1 and TRBJ2-7; D perhaps matches TRBD2 (5 bases). CDR3 length: 14 amino acids. The germline V gene has CDR1 MGHRA and CDR2 YSYEKL. Between the trimmed V and J ends, which lost 2 bases and 6 bases, there was a span of 14 bases. The CDR3 DNA follows: TGCGCCAGCAGCCAACCGAACCGGGAAGCCGAGCAGTACGTC. As protein: CASSQPNREAEQYV.

CDR3 residues: CSATPPGARTEAFF. CDR3 coding DNA: TGCAGTGCCACTCCTCCGGGGGCTCGCACTGAAGCTTTCTTT. The genes are TRBV20-1 and TRBJ1-1; D possibly corresponds to TRBD1 (6 bases). The germline V gene encodes CDR1 DFQATT and CDR2 SNEGSKA (reference sequence). Trimming stripped 6 bases from V and 4 bases from J, with 18 bases between. There are 14 residues in the CDR3.

This chain uses TRBV6-6 with TRBJ2-2, with 7 positions matching TRBD1. Trimming removed 5 bases from V and 1 base from J; junction bases left unmatched: 7. Germline V CDR1 and CDR2: MNHNY, SVGAGI (reference sequence). This CDR3 comprises 16 residues. The CDR3 DNA is TGTGCCAGCAGTCACCAGGGGGTGATGAACACCGGGGAGCTGTTTTTT. Amino acid sequence: CASSHQGVMNTGELFF.

J is TRBJ1-1 and V is TRBV4-2; the match to TRBD1 covers 8 bases. The V segment lost 4 bases and the J segment 3 bases; nucleotides outside the gene matches: 7. Germline loops: CDR1 LGHNA, CDR2 YNFKEQ. The CDR3 has 15 residues. The CDR3 DNA reads as TGTGCCAGCAGCCGAGAGGACAGGGTTGACACTGAAGCTTTCTTT. Amino acids: CASSREDRVDTEAFF.

This clonotype showed up just a few times. One end of the junction varies from germline; a read error may be responsible. The rearrangement uses TRBV6-6 and TRBJ2-5; possibly TRBD1 for D (5 bases). The CDR3 loop spans 13 amino acids. Germline loops: CDR1 MNHNY, CDR2 SVGAGI (reference sequence). The CDR3 sequence: CASSYSILSGPHF. In nucleotides, the CDR3 is TGTGCCAGCAGTTACTCGATTCTGTCAGGGCCCCACTTC.

This clonotype has a handful of counts. The genes are TRBV20-1 and TRBJ1-1; D call uncertain. CDR3 size: 14 residues. Germline V gene sequence: CDR1 DFQATT, CDR2 SNEGSKA (reference sequence). The V end was cut by 6 bases, the J end by 4 bases, with 18 bases between. CDR3 protein: CSAIASGFGTEAFF. The CDR3 nucleotides are TGCAGTGCAATAGCCTCGGGGTTCGGCACTGAAGCTTTCTTT.

This clonotype was seen many times. V is TRBV20-1 and J is TRBJ2-5, with 12 positions matching TRBD2. Germline assignment: CDR1 DFQATT and CDR2 SNEGSKA (reference sequence). The CDR3 spans 15 residues. Losses at the gene ends were 6 bases for V and 5 bases for J; bases not matched to a gene: 10. The CDR3 sequence: CSATLAGGSGETQYF. CDR3 coding DNA: TGCAGTGCCACACTAGCGGGGGGAAGTGGTGAGACCCAGTACTTC.

This rearrangement joins TRBV12-3 or TRBV12-4 to TRBJ1-1, with 7 positions matching TRBD1. The CDR3 spans 14 residues. V was pared by 7 bases and J by 4 bases, with 9 bases of the junction left unmatched. This chain's CDR3 is CASTATGYATEAFF. Written as DNA, the CDR3 is TGTGCCAGCACCGCGACAGGGTACGCCACTGAAGCTTTCTTT.